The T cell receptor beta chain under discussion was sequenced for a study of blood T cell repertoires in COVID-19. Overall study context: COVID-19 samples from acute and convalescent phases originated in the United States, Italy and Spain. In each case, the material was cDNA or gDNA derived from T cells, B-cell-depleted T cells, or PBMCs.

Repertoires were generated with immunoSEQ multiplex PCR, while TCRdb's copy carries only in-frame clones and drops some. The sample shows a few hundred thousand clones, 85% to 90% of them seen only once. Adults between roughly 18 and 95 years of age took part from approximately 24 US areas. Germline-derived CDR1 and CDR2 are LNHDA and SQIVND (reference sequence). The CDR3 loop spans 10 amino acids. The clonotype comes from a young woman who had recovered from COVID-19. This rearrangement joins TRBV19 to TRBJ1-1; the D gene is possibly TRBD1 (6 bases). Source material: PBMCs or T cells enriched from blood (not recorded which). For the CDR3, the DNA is TGTGCAGGGGGGAACACTGAAGCTTTCTTT. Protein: CAGGNTEAFF.